A single sample gave rise to the 32 T cell receptor beta chains below, sequenced in a study of CD8 T cells in ankylosing spondylitis. TCRdb called the 5' RACE reads again in MiXCR, with one record for every CDR3 protein. Seen here are roughly 130,000 distinct CDR3 sequences, around 9.7% observed once, and the top ten hold 3% to 4%. Input material: blood, either unsorted or a sorted T cell fraction (not recorded which). The receptors come from a male donor with ankylosing spondylitis or in good health (not recorded which).

This clonotype was counted between two and nine times. V usage is TRBV18 and J usage is TRBJ2-5; D not certain. This CDR3 spans 13 amino acids. Germline-derived CDR1 and CDR2 are KGHSH and LQKENI. V was shortened by 3 bases and J by 2 bases, with 7 bases between the two germline ends. CDR3 sequence (DNA): TGTGCCAGCTCACCCGAATTACAAGAGACCCAGTACTTC. Translation: CASSPELQETQYF.

This clonotype showed up many times. The rearrangement joins TRBV4-3 to TRBJ2-7; D not resolved. The CDR3 consists of 14 residues. V shed 4 bases and J shed 2 bases, with 12 bases lying between them. Germline assignment: CDR1 LGHNA and CDR2 YSLEER. In DNA, the CDR3 is TGCGCCAGCAGCCTCGGTCCGGGTCCCTACGAGCAGTACTTC. This translates into CASSLGPGPYEQYF.

The chain links TRBV4-3 to TRBJ2-5; TRBD2 aligns across 12 bases. V trimming: 0 bases; J trimming: 3 bases; junction bases outside the gene matches: 2. The CDR3 runs 16 residues. Germline V gene sequence: CDR1 LGHNA, CDR2 YSLEER. CDR3 nucleotide sequence: TGCGCCAGCAGCCAAGATTGGACTAGCGGGAAAGAGACCCAGTACTTC. The encoded protein is CASSQDWTSGKETQYF.

This clonotype has only a few counts. This rearrangement joins TRBV27 to TRBJ2-7; D perhaps matches TRBD1 (6 bases). This CDR3 comprises 15 residues. From germline, CDR1 is MNHEY and CDR2 SMNVEV (reference sequence). V was cut by 8 bases and J by 6 bases, with 23 bases left in between. This CDR3 is CASSRSGTLGSEQYF. CDR3 bases: TGTGCCAGCTCCAGAAGTGGGACATTGGGAAGCGAGCAGTACTTC.

In this sample, this clonotype turned up many times. The rearrangement links TRBV6-5 to TRBJ1-3; TRBD1 might be the D (6 bases). V lost 4 bases, J lost 0 bases, and 10 bases lay in between. The CDR3 runs to 15 residues. Germline V gives CDR1 MNHEY, CDR2 SVGAGI. CDR3 sequence (DNA): TGTGCCAGCAGTTGGGGACAACACTCTGGAAACACCATATATTTT. As protein: CASSWGQHSGNTIYF.

In this sample, this clonotype turned up many times. The chain employs TRBV5-1 and TRBJ2-7; 8 bases map to TRBD1. The germline V gene has CDR1 SGHRS and CDR2 YFSETQ. The CDR3 has 15 residues. After removal of 0 bases from V and 4 bases from J, the junction contained 6 bases not matched to a gene. The CDR3 DNA follows: TGCGCCAGCAGCTTGGTCAGGACAGGGACGTACGAGCAGTACTTC. Protein sequence: CASSLVRTGTYEQYF. Complete variable domain (other parts from reference TRBV5-1 and TRBJ2-7): KAGVTQTPRYLIKTRGQQVTLSCSPISGHRSVSWYQQTPGQGLQFLFEYFSETQRNKGNFPGRFSGRQFSNSRSEMNVSTLELGDSALYLCASSLVRTGTYEQYFGPGTRLTVT.

This clonotype has ten or more counts. The genes are TRBV5-5 and TRBJ1-5; possibly TRBD1 for D (5 bases). Trimming pared 0 bases from V and 6 bases from J, leaving 10 bases between. The CDR3 length is 14 residues. Germline CDR1 is SGHKS and CDR2 is YYEKEE (reference sequence). The CDR3 sequence is CASSLEGRGQPQHF. In DNA form, the CDR3 reads TGTGCCAGCAGCTTGGAGGGTAGGGGTCAGCCCCAGCATTTT.

In this sample, this clonotype turned up a few times. The V gene is TRBV5-1, the J gene TRBJ2-5; 12 nucleotides agree with TRBD2. The CDR3 sequence is 18 residues long. Germline V CDR1 and CDR2: SGHRS, YFSETQ. Trimming took 2 bases from V and 5 from J; bases not matched to a gene: 13. CDR3 DNA: TGCGCCAGCAGCTTAGGTCCTAGCGGGAGGGCCTCGGGGGAGACCCAGTACTTC. Translating it yields CASSLGPSGRASGETQYF.

About this clonotype: Just one base apart from a much larger clone, this may be a read error. The chain has TRBV27 and TRBJ1-4, with 7 bases identical to TRBD1. CDR1 and CDR2 (germline): MNHEY, SMNVEV (reference sequence). This CDR3 spans 13 amino acids. CDR3 DNA: TGTCCCAGCAGTTTTAAGGGGGCGAGAAAACTGTTTTTT. It translates to CPSSFKGARKLFF.

The chain's CDR3 is CSAIPFGGSRPGEQYF. The CDR3, as DNA: TGCAGTGCTATACCCTTCGGAGGGAGTCGGCCCGGGGAGCAGTACTTC. This rearrangement joins TRBV20-1 to TRBJ2-7, with D possibly TRBD2 on 6 matching bases. Germline V gene sequence: CDR1 DFQATT, CDR2 SNEGSKA (reference sequence). The CDR3 runs to 16 residues. V was cut by 4 bases and J by 7 bases, with 26 bases left in between.

This clonotype was counted at least ten times. This sequence joins TRBV10-3 and TRBJ2-7; TRBD2 agrees at 8 bases. The germline CDR1 and CDR2 sequences are ENHRY and SYGVKD. The V and J ends lost 4 bases and 1 base, in that order; junction bases with no gene match: 12. The CDR3 sequence is 17 residues long. For the CDR3, the DNA is TGTGCCATCAGTGGGGGCAAGGCGGGAGGAGGGTCCTACGAGCAGTACTTC. Its translation is CAISGGKAGGGSYEQYF.

The table lists this clonotype with a few counts. V is TRBV7-9 and J is TRBJ2-7, with D possibly TRBD1 on 6 matching bases. This CDR3 has 14 residues. Germline V lookup: CDR1 SEHNR, CDR2 FQNEAQ (reference sequence). V was cut by 6 bases and J by 3 bases, with 15 bases left in between. The CDR3 sequence: CASRAGTKDYEQYF. Here the CDR3 DNA reads TGTGCCAGCAGAGCCGGGACAAAGGACTACGAGCAGTACTTC. The full variable domain, with the rest looked up from reference TRBV7-9 and TRBJ2-7, is DTGVSQNPRHKITKRGQNVTFRCDPISEHNRLYWYRQTLGQGPEFLTYFQNEAQLEKSRLLSDRFSAERPKGSFSTLEIQRTEQGDSAMYLCASRAGTKDYEQYFGPGTRLTVT.

This clonotype was recorded many times. The rearrangement joins TRBV7-3 to TRBJ2-5, with 7 bases that match TRBD2. V shed 1 base, J shed 2 bases, and the junction held 4 bases outside the gene matches. CDR3 length equals 15 residues. Germline loops: CDR1 SGHTA, CDR2 FQGTGA. CDR3 sequence reads: CASSLSPSGQETQYF. As DNA, the CDR3 is TGTGCCAGCAGCTTAAGTCCTAGCGGACAAGAGACCCAGTACTTC.

This clonotype was recorded at least ten times. This sequence joins TRBV7-2 and TRBJ2-1, with 13 positions matching TRBD2. Germline lookup yields CDR1 SGHTA and CDR2 FQGNSA. There are 16 residues in the CDR3. J was trimmed by 14 bases and V by 3 bases; bases with no gene match: 13. In DNA, the CDR3 is TGTGCCAGCAGCTTGATCCCACTACTAGCGGGAGGGCCGGAGTTCTTC. Residues: CASSLIPLLAGGPEFF.

In its sample, this clonotype was seen a few times. The V and J genes are TRBV20-1 and TRBJ2-7, with a possible D match to TRBD1 (6 bases). The CDR3 sequence is 12 residues long. The V gene's germline CDR1 is DFQATT and CDR2 SNEGSKA (reference sequence). Trimming took off 5 bases at V and 3 bases at J, with 11 bases between the two ends. The CDR3 spells CSADLDSYEQYF. The CDR3 coding sequence is TGCAGTGCTGACCTGGACAGCTACGAGCAGTACTTC.

This clonotype appeared many times. The rearrangement joins TRBV29-1 to TRBJ2-1, with D unresolved. The CDR3 length is 15 residues. Germline assignment: CDR1 SQVTM and CDR2 ANQGSEA. Trimming shortened V by 1 base and J by 5 bases, and 15 bases separated the two germline ends. DNA for the CDR3: TGCAGCGTTGAAGGCGCTGAGTATATGAACAATGAGCAGTTCTTC. Translating gives CSVEGAEYMNNEQFF.

Many counts were recorded for this clonotype. The genes are TRBV20-1 and TRBJ2-1; no definite D call. This CDR3 comprises 13 residues. Trimming shortened V by 1 base and J by 1 base, and 5 bases separated the two germline ends. Germline-derived CDR1 and CDR2 are DFQATT and SNEGSKA (reference sequence). CDR3 in DNA: TGCAGTGCTAGAGCGGCATCCTACAATGAGCAGTTCTTC. Translation gives CSARAASYNEQFF.

This clonotype was recorded many times. This sequence joins TRBV20-1 and TRBJ2-1, with no clear D. The CDR3 extends over 13 amino acids. V was cut by 1 base and J by 7 bases, with 11 bases left in between. Germline V gives CDR1 DFQATT, CDR2 SNEGSKA (reference sequence). This CDR3 reads CSARVGSRNEQFF. The CDR3, as DNA: TGCAGTGCTAGAGTGGGAAGTAGGAATGAGCAGTTCTTC.

This clonotype has more than one count but fewer than ten. The chain carries TRBV25-1 and TRBJ2-7; D may correspond to TRBD1 or TRBD2 (5 bases each). CDR1 is MGHDK, CDR2 SYGVNS, per germline. Trimming removed 4 bases from V and 9 bases from J, with 16 bases in between. The CDR3 totals 13 residues. Here the CDR3 reads CASSGTNPGRQYF. The CDR3 DNA sequence: TGTGCCAGCAGTGGAACCAACCCGGGACGGCAGTACTTC.

This clonotype appeared a few times. The chain joins TRBV19 to TRBJ2-5; 9 bases fit TRBD1. Germline V lookup: CDR1 LNHDA, CDR2 SQIVND (reference sequence). The CDR3 length is 15 residues. Trimming at V came to 7 bases and at J to 5 bases, leaving 11 bases not matched to a gene. The CDR3 protein is CASTPGQGRVETQYF. CDR3 nucleotides: TGTGCCAGTACCCCGGGACAGGGAAGGGTTGAGACCCAGTACTTC. Supplemented by reference TRBV19 and TRBJ2-5, the full variable domain reads DGGITQSPKYLFRKEGQNVTLSCEQNLNHDAMYWYRQDPGQGLRLIYYSQIVNDFQKGDIAEGYSVSREKKESFPLTVTSAQKNPTAFYLCASTPGQGRVETQYFGPGTRLLVL.

The table lists this clonotype with many counts. The rearrangement joins TRBV10-3 to TRBJ2-1, with TRBD2 matching over 14 bases. This CDR3 has 14 residues. Per germline, CDR1 ENHRY and CDR2 SYGVKD. The trim removed 10 bases at V and 8 bases at J, leaving 7 bases unmatched. The CDR3 DNA reads TGTGCCACGTTGACTAGCGGGAGGGTCGATGAGCAGTTCTTC. Its translation: CATLTSGRVDEQFF.

This chain connects TRBV6-2 or TRBV6-3 to TRBJ2-1; 11 bases fit TRBD2. The CDR3 has 17 residues. Germline V gene data show CDR1 as MNHEY and CDR2 as SVGEGT. V was clipped by 0 bases and J by 6 bases; unmatched bases: 7. The CDR3 protein is CASSYSRLAGGTNEQFF. CDR3 sequence (DNA): TGTGCCAGCAGTTACTCGAGGCTAGCGGGAGGTACCAATGAGCAGTTCTTC.

At least ten counts were recorded for this clonotype. Its ends do not fully match the called genes, so a read error is possible. The rearrangement links TRBV20-1 to TRBJ2-7; D unclear. CDR3 size: 13 residues. Germline loops: CDR1 DFQATT, CDR2 SNEGSKA (reference sequence). CDR3 region: CSARVATSYEQYF. The CDR3, as DNA: TGCAGTGCCAGAGTAGCCACCTCCTACGAGCAGTACTTC.

There are many counts of this clonotype. The chain links TRBV3-1 to TRBJ1-1, with D tentatively TRBD1 (6 bases). V dropped 1 base and J dropped 3 bases, with 15 bases sitting between them. The CDR3 length is 16 residues. CDR1 and CDR2 (germline): LGHDT, YNNKEL (reference sequence). CDR3 in amino acids: CASSQARRTADTEAFF. The CDR3, as DNA: TGTGCCAGCAGCCAAGCCCGACGGACAGCCGACACTGAAGCTTTCTTT.

CDR3 DNA: TGTGCCAGCAGCGTATATGTGGAGGGCAATGAGCAGTTCTTC. This codes for CASSVYVEGNEQFF. The chain uses TRBV9 and TRBJ2-1; possible D gene TRBD2, 6 bases. Germline CDR1 is SGDLS and CDR2 is YYNGEE. There are 14 residues in the CDR3. V was cut by 1 base and J by 6 bases, with 11 bases left in between. Full variable domain (missing parts from reference TRBV9 and TRBJ2-1): DSGVTQTPKHLITATGQRVTLRCSPRSGDLSVYWYQQSLDQGLQFLIQYYNGEERAKGNILERFSAQQFPDLHSELNLSSLELGDSALYFCASSVYVEGNEQFFGPGTRLTVL.

The CDR3 DNA follows: TGTGCCAGCAGGAGGAACGCAGACTTCCAAGAGACCCAGTACTTC. Protein sequence: CASRRNADFQETQYF. The chain joins TRBV27 to TRBJ2-5; D gene uncertain. The germline gives CDR1 MNHEY, CDR2 SMNVEV (reference sequence). Between the trimmed V and J ends, which lost 6 bases and 1 base, there was a span of 15 bases. The CDR3 is 15 residues long.

This clonotype was counted many times. The rearrangement uses TRBV24-1 and TRBJ2-1; D remains ambiguous. This CDR3 contains 14 residues. CDR1 is KGHDR and CDR2 is SFDVKD in the germline V gene. V was cut by 4 bases and J by 4 bases, with 10 bases left in between. The CDR3 DNA is TGTGCCACCAGTGAGTTAACAGCGTACAATGAGCAGTTCTTC. Its translation is CATSELTAYNEQFF.

The sample holds many counts of this clonotype. This sequence joins TRBV29-1 and TRBJ2-3; tentatively, D is TRBD2 (7 bases). The ends were cut back, 3 bases at V and 1 base at J, with 17 bases in the middle. This CDR3 is built from 16 residues. The germline V gene has CDR1 SQVTM and CDR2 ANQGSEA. The CDR3 sequence is CSVDGGLAARTDTQYF. For the CDR3, the DNA is TGCAGCGTTGACGGGGGGCTAGCGGCCCGCACAGATACGCAGTATTTT.

Worth noting for this clonotype: The germline gene is not matched at one end of the junction; a read error may be the cause. V is TRBV20-1 and J is TRBJ2-7, with a weak D call TRBD1 (6 bases). This CDR3 spans 16 amino acids. Germline V lookup: CDR1 DFQATT, CDR2 SNEGSKA (reference sequence). CDR3 coding DNA: TGCTGTGCTAGAGATAGAGACAGGCCCTTATCCTACGAGCAGTACTTC. Translated, it gives CCARDRDRPLSYEQYF.

This clonotype was found a few times. V gene TRBV27 combines with J gene TRBJ2-7, with TRBD1 identical over 8 bases. The CDR3 totals 18 residues. Germline CDR1 is MNHEY and CDR2 is SMNVEV (reference sequence). J was trimmed by 0 bases and V by 2 bases; bases with no gene match: 12. As DNA, the CDR3 is TGTGCCAGCAGTTTAGAAGGACAGGGTAGCACATCCTCCTACGAGCAGTACTTC. Protein sequence: CASSLEGQGSTSSYEQYF.

The chain is built from TRBV10-3 and TRBJ2-5; D unclear. The germline gives CDR1 ENHRY, CDR2 SYGVKD. V shed 3 bases and J shed 1 base, with 9 bases lying between them. The CDR3 has 14 residues. DNA for the CDR3: TGTGCCATCAGTGAAGGCGGTATCCAAGAGACCCAGTACTTC. Translating it yields CAISEGGIQETQYF.

This clonotype showed up just a few times. This chain joins TRBV5-1 and TRBJ1-5; D is possibly TRBD1 (5 bases). Germline loops: CDR1 SGHRS, CDR2 YFSETQ. With 4 bases removed from V and 3 bases from J, the gap between germline ends came to 14 bases. The CDR3 has 15 amino acids. The CDR3 loop is CASSLLGTSNQPQHF. In nucleotides, the CDR3 is TGCGCCAGCAGCCTACTCGGGACTTCCAATCAGCCCCAGCATTTT.